Each of the 17 T cell receptor beta chains below was sequenced from the same sample in a study of Ad26.COV2.S vaccination and SARS-CoV-2 variants. Clones were read by immunoSEQ multiplex PCR, and TCRdb kept only the in-frame ones, dropping some. The sample contains approximately 97,000 clones, around 80% of which appear only once. Source: peripheral blood, taken after recovery from COVID-19. These receptors were obtained from a human donor who had recovered from COVID-19.

The rearrangement joins TRBV5-4 to TRBJ2-6; no reliable D call. V was trimmed by 4 bases and J by 2 bases, leaving 13 bases between them. The CDR3 covers 16 residues. Per the germline V gene, CDR1 is SGHNT and CDR2 is YYREEE (reference sequence). CDR3 region: CASSQSNVPGANVLTF. DNA of the CDR3: TGTGCCAGCAGCCAATCAAATGTTCCTGGGGCCAACGTCCTGACTTTC.

CDR3 sequence reads: CASSPTGAPYEQYF. In DNA form, the CDR3 reads TGTGCCAGCAGTCCAACAGGGGCGCCCTACGAGCAGTACTTC. The chain uses TRBV28 and TRBJ2-7; the match to TRBD1 covers 7 bases. Trimming took 5 bases from V and 2 from J; bases not matched to a gene: 6. CDR1 and CDR2 from the germline V gene are MDHEN and SYDVKM. There are 14 residues in the CDR3. Filled out from reference TRBV28 and TRBJ2-7, the complete variable domain reads DVKVTQSSRYLVKRTGEKVFLECVQDMDHENMFWYRQDPGLGLRLIYFSYDVKMKEKGDIPEGYSVSREKKERFSLILESASTNQTSMYLCASSPTGAPYEQYFGPGTRLTVT.

The chain couples TRBV7-9 to TRBJ1-2, with D perhaps TRBD1 (6 bases). V was trimmed by 1 base and J by 6 bases, leaving 9 bases between them. Germline loops: CDR1 SEHNR, CDR2 FQNEAQ (reference sequence). The CDR3 consists of 13 residues. The CDR3 spells CASSLDREDGYTF. The CDR3 DNA follows: TGTGCCAGCAGCTTAGACAGGGAGGATGGCTACACCTTC.

This rearrangement joins TRBV5-1 to TRBJ1-1, with 8 bases lining up with TRBD1. The length of the CDR3 is 14 residues. Germline V gives CDR1 SGHRS, CDR2 YFSETQ. V shed 4 bases and J 4 bases; nucleotides not matched to a gene: 6. CDR3 DNA sequence: TGCGCCAGCAGCGATGGACAGGGAGGCACTGAAGCTTTCTTT. This sequence encodes CASSDGQGGTEAFF.

The rearrangement joins TRBV5-5 to TRBJ2-7; TRBD1 aligns across 10 bases. CDR1 is SGHKS and CDR2 is YYEKEE in the germline V gene (reference sequence). The CDR3 consists of 15 residues. The J segment lost 1 base and the V segment lost 2 bases, leaving 3 bases of the junction unmatched. CDR3: CASSFGTGVSYEQYF. Written as DNA, the CDR3 is TGTGCCAGCAGCTTCGGGACAGGGGTTTCCTACGAGCAGTACTTC.

The chain has TRBV2 and TRBJ1-2; D is perhaps TRBD1 (6 bases). V lost 2 bases and J 6 bases, leaving 16 bases between the germline ends. Looked up from germline, CDR1 is SNHLY and CDR2 is FYNNEI. This CDR3 has 15 residues. Here the CDR3 reads CASSEPPTGLNGYTF. The CDR3 nucleotides read TGTGCCAGCAGTGAACCCCCGACAGGATTAAATGGCTACACCTTC.

The V call is TRBV6-2 or TRBV6-3, the J call TRBJ2-4; D may correspond to TRBD1 or TRBD2 (5 bases each). Trimming took 2 bases from V and 6 from J, leaving 14 bases between them. This CDR3 region has 15 residues. Germline V gives CDR1 MNHEY, CDR2 SVGEGT. The CDR3 sequence is CASSYGDGNVNIQYF. CDR3 bases: TGTGCCAGCAGTTACGGGGACGGCAATGTAAACATTCAGTACTTC.

The CDR3 DNA sequence: TGTGCCAGCAGTTCAGGACAGGGACATGAAAAACTGTTTTTT. It is translated as CASSSGQGHEKLFF. The chain combines TRBV28 with TRBJ1-4; TRBD1 matches at 8 bases. The junction had 4 bases not matched to a gene; V was cut back by 4 bases and J by 6 bases. Germline values: CDR1 MDHEN, CDR2 SYDVKM. The CDR3 has 14 residues. Combining the CDR3 with reference TRBV28 and TRBJ1-4 gives the whole variable domain DVKVTQSSRYLVKRTGEKVFLECVQDMDHENMFWYRQDPGLGLRLIYFSYDVKMKEKGDIPEGYSVSREKKERFSLILESASTNQTSMYLCASSSGQGHEKLFFGSGTQLSVL.

This clone was seen only once. The J gene is TRBJ2-5, the V gene TRBV19; no firm D call. From germline, CDR1 is LNHDA and CDR2 SQIVND (reference sequence). The V end was cut by 3 bases, the J end by 5 bases, with 13 bases between. The CDR3 extends over 14 amino acids. CDR3 residues: CASSILFSSETQYF. CDR3 DNA sequence: TGTGCCAGTAGTATTTTGTTTTCGTCGGAGACCCAGTACTTC.

This chain uses TRBV2 with TRBJ1-2; no clear D gene. The CDR3 is made up of 14 amino acids. Trimming took 3 bases from V and 0 from J, leaving 8 bases between them. Germline lookup yields CDR1 SNHLY and CDR2 FYNNEI. CDR3 in amino acids: CASSDSTPNYGYTF. The CDR3 DNA sequence: TGTGCCAGCAGTGACTCTACGCCTAACTATGGCTACACCTTC.

The chain combines TRBV2 with TRBJ2-6, with D possibly TRBD2 on 6 matching bases. The CDR3 length is 17 residues. Germline CDR1 reads SNHLY; CDR2 reads FYNNEI. Trimming removed 4 bases at V and 0 bases at J, with 13 bases between. This CDR3 is CASSVGGALSGANVLTF. The CDR3 DNA is TGTGCCAGCAGTGTTGGAGGGGCCCTCTCTGGGGCCAACGTCCTGACTTTC.

A few counts support this clone. The sample contains more than one DNA sequence encoding this CDR3. V gene TRBV3-1 (or the pseudogene TRBV3-2) combines with J gene TRBJ1-2; the D is unclear. The CDR3 is 11 amino acids. In germline, CDR1 is LGHDT, CDR2 YNNKEL (reference sequence). Trimming cost V 4 bases and J 8 bases, with 8 bases left between them. The CDR3: CASSPGRGYTF. The CDR3 DNA reads as TGTGCCAGCAGCCCGGGCCGGGGCTACACCTTC.

This rearrangement joins TRBV5-1 to TRBJ1-2; TRBD1 aligns across 9 bases. The CDR3 length is 18 residues. The germline CDR1 and CDR2 sequences are SGHRS and YFSETQ. V shed 0 bases and J 0 bases; nucleotides not matched to a gene: 9. The CDR3 nucleotides are TGCGCCAGCAGCTTGGACCGGCCGGGACAGGGTCCTAACTATGGCTACACCTTC. Translated, it gives CASSLDRPGQGPNYGYTF. Based on the CDR3 plus reference TRBV5-1 and TRBJ1-2, the full variable domain is KAGVTQTPRYLIKTRGQQVTLSCSPISGHRSVSWYQQTPGQGLQFLFEYFSETQRNKGNFPGRFSGRQFSNSRSEMNVSTLELGDSALYLCASSLDRPGQGPNYGYTFGSGTRLTVV.

The rearrangement joins TRBV13 to TRBJ2-3, with D hard to call. In germline, CDR1 is PRHDT, CDR2 FYEKMQ (reference sequence). V was pared by 5 bases and J by 3 bases, with 9 bases between. CDR3 length: 13 amino acids. The CDR3 bases are TGTGCCAGCAGCCGCCCAGGTACAGATACGCAGTATTTT. This gives the protein CASSRPGTDTQYF.

The V call is TRBV28, the J call TRBJ2-3; TRBD2 matches at 7 bases. V was pared by 4 bases and J by 6 bases, with 10 bases of the junction left unmatched. CDR3 length: 15 residues. Germline V gene data show CDR1 as MDHEN and CDR2 as SYDVKM. CDR3 sequence reads: CASSSIGGAGDTQYF. CDR3 nucleotide sequence: TGTGCCAGCAGTTCGATCGGGGGAGCGGGGGATACGCAGTATTTT.

This clone was picked up a small number of times. The rearrangement links TRBV7-9 to TRBJ1-4; D is possibly TRBD1 (5 bases). Germline assignment: CDR1 SEHNR and CDR2 FQNEAQ (reference sequence). The CDR3 totals 13 residues. V lost 8 bases and J 8 bases, leaving 15 bases between the germline ends. The CDR3 loop is CASELGVDEKLFF. CDR3 DNA sequence: TGTGCCAGCGAGTTAGGGGTCGACGAAAAACTGTTTTTT. The whole variable domain, remainder taken from reference TRBV7-9 and TRBJ1-4, is DTGVSQNPRHKITKRGQNVTFRCDPISEHNRLYWYRQTLGQGPEFLTYFQNEAQLEKSRLLSDRFSAERPKGSFSTLEIQRTEQGDSAMYLCASELGVDEKLFFGSGTQLSVL.

The CDR3 sequence: CASSFRGGVYEQYF. CDR3 DNA sequence: TGTGCCAGCAGTTTCCGGGGGGGCGTCTACGAGCAGTACTTC. This chain joins TRBV28 and TRBJ2-7, with TRBD2 identical over 8 bases. The V and J ends lost 3 bases and 3 bases, in that order; junction bases with no gene match: 4. The CDR3 consists of 14 residues. In germline, CDR1 is MDHEN, CDR2 SYDVKM.